This TCR beta chain comes out of a study of Ad26.COV2.S vaccination and SARS-CoV-2 variants. Study results and caveats: Placebo recipients had lower spike-specific TCR breadth than vaccine recipients.

This CDR3 spans 10 amino acids. Per germline, CDR1 MGHDK and CDR2 SYGVNS. Trimming cost V 6 bases and J 12 bases, with 9 bases left between them. As to this clone: Its antigen is still unknown.

Sequencing used immunoSEQ multiplex PCR; TCRdb keeps in-frame clones, though not all of them. Among just over 350,000 clones listed, just over 90% were seen once. The sequences come from peripheral blood, collected after recovery from COVID-19. V usage is TRBV25-1 and J usage is TRBJ2-1; D unresolved. The sequence was obtained from a human donor who had recovered from COVID-19. CDR3 sequence reads: CASSKGRQFF. DNA of the CDR3: TGTGCCAGCAGCAAGGGTAGGCAGTTCTTC.